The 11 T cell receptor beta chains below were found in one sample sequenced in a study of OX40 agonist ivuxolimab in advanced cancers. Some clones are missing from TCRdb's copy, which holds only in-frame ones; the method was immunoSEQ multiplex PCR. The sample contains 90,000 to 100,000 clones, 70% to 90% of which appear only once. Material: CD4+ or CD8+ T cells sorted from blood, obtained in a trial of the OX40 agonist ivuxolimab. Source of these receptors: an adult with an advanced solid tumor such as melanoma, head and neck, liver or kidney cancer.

Written as DNA, the CDR3 is TGCGCCAGCAGCTCCAGGGGCTTAAGCACTGAAGCTTTCTTT. Translating gives CASSSRGLSTEAFF. This sequence joins TRBV5-1 and TRBJ1-1; a weak D match, TRBD1 (6 bases). CDR3 length: 14 amino acids. CDR1 is SGHRS and CDR2 is YFSETQ in the germline V gene. With 3 bases removed from V and 4 bases from J, the gap between germline ends came to 13 bases.

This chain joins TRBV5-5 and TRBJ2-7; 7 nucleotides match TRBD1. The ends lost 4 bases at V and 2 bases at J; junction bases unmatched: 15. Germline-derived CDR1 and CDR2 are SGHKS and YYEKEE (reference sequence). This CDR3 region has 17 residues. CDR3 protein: CASSAYRTGDIPYEQYF. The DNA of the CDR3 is TGTGCCAGCAGCGCCTATCGAACAGGGGACATTCCCTACGAGCAGTACTTC.

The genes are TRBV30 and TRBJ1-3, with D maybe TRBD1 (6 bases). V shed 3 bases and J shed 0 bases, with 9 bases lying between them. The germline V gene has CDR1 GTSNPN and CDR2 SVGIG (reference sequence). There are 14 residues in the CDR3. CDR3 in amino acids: CAWRQGYSGNTIYF. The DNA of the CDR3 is TGTGCCTGGAGACAGGGCTACTCTGGAAACACCATATATTTT.

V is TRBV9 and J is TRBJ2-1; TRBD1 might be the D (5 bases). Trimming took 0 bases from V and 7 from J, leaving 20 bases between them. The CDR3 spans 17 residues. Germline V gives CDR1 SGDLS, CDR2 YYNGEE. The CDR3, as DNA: TGTGCCAGCAGCGTAGGCCCTACTCCTCTCTCAGGGAATGAGCAGTTCTTC. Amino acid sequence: CASSVGPTPLSGNEQFF.

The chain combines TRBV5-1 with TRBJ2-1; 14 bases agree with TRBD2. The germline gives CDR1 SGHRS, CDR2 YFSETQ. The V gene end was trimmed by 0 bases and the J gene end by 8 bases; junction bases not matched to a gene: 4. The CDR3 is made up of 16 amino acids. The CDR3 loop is CASSLEGTSGSHEQFF. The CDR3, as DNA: TGCGCCAGCAGCTTGGAGGGGACTAGCGGGAGCCATGAGCAGTTCTTC.

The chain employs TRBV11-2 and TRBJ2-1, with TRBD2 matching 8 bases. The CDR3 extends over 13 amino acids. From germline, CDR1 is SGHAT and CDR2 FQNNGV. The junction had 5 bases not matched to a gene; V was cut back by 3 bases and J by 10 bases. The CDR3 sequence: CASSFGLAGEQFF. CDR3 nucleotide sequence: TGTGCCAGCAGCTTTGGACTAGCCGGCGAGCAGTTCTTC. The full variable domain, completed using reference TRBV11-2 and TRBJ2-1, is EAGVAQSPRYKIIEKRQSVAFWCNPISGHATLYWYQQILGQGPKLLIQFQNNGVVDDSQLPKDRFSAERLKGVDSTLKIQPAKLEDSAVYLCASSFGLAGEQFFGPGTRLTVL.

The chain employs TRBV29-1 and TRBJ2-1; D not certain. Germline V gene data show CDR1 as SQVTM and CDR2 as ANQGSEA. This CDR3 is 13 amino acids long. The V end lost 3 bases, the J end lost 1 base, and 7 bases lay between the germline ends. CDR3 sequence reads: CSVDWSSYNEQFF. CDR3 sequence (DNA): TGCAGCGTTGACTGGAGTTCCTACAATGAGCAGTTCTTC.

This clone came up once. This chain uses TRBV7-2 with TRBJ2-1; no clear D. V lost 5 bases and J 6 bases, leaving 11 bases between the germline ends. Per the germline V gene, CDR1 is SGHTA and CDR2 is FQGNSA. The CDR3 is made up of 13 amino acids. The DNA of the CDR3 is TGTGCCAGCAGCCTACAGTTCTCCAATGAGCAGTTCTTC. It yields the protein CASSLQFSNEQFF.

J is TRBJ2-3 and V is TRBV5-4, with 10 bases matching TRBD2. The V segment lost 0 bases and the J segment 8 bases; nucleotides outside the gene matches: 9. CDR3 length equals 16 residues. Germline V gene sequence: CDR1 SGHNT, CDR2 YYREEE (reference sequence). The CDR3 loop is CASSLELAGPTGTQYF. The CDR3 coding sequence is TGTGCCAGCAGCTTGGAACTAGCGGGACCTACTGGTACGCAGTATTTT.

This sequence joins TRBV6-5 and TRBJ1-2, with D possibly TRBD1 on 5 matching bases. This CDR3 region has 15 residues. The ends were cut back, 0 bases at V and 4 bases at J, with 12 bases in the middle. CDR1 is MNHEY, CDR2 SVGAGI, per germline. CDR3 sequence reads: CASSYSKGLGYGYTF. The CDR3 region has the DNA TGTGCCAGCAGTTACTCAAAGGGGCTGGGCTATGGCTACACCTTC.

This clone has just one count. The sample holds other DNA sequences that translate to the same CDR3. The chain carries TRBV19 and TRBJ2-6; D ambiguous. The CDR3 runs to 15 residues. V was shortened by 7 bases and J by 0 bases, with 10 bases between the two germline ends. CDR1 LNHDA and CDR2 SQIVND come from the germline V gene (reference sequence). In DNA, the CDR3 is TGTGCCAGTATCCAACCGTCCTCTGGGGCCAACGTCCTGACTTTC. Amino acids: CASIQPSSGANVLTF.